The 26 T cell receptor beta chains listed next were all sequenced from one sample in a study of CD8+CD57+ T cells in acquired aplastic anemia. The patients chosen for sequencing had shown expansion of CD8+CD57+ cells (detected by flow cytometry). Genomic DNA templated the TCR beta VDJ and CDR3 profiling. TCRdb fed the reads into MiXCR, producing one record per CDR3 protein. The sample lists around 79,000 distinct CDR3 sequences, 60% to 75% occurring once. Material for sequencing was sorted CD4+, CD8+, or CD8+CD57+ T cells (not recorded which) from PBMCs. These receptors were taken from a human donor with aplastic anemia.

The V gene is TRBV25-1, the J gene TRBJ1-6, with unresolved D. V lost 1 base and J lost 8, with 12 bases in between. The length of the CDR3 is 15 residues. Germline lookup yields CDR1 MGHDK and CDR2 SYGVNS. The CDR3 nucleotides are TGTGCCAGCAGTGAATTGGTCCCCAGTTATTCACCCCTCCACTTT. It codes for CASSELVPSYSPLHF.

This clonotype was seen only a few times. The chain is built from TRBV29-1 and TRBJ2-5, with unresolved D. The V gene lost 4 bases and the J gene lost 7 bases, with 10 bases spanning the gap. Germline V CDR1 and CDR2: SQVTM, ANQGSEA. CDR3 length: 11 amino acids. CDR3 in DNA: TGCAGCGTTGTTTGGTTGGCGACCCAGTACTTC. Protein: CSVVWLATQYF.

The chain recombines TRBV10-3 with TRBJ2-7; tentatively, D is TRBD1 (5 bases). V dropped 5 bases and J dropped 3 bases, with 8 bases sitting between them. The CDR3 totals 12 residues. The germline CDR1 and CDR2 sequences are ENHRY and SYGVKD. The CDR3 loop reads CAISPDSYEQYF. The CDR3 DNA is TGTGCCATCAGTCCAGACAGCTACGAGCAGTACTTC.

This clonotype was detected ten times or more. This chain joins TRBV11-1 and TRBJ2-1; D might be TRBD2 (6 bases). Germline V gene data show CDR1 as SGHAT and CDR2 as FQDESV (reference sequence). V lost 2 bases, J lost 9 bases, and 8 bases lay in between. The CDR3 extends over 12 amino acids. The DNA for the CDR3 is TGTGCCAGCAGCTTACCGGGACTTGAGCAGTTCTTC. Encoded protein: CASSLPGLEQFF.

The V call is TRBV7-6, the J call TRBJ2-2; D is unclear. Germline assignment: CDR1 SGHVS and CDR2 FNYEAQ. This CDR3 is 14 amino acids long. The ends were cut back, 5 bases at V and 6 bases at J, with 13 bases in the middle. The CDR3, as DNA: TGTGCCAGCAGCCAGACGTACAGTGCCGGGGAGCTGTTTTTT. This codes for CASSQTYSAGELFF. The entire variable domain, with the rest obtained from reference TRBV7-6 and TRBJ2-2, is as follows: GAGVSQSPRYKVTKRGQDVALRCDPISGHVSLYWYRQALGQGPEFLTYFNYEAQQDKSGLPNDRFSAERPEGSISTLTIQRTEQRDSAMYRCASSQTYSAGELFFGEGSRLTVL.

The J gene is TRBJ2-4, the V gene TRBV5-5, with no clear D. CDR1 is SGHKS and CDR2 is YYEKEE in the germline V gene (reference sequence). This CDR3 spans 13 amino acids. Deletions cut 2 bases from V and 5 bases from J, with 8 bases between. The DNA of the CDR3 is TGTGCCAGCAGCTTCACGGGCCAAAACATTCAGTACTTC. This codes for CASSFTGQNIQYF.

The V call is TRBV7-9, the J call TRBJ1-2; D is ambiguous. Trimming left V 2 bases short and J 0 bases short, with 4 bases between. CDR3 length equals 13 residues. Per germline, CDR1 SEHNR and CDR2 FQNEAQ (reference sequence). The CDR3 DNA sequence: TGTGCCAGCAGCTTAATTTCTAACTATGGCTACACCTTC. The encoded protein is CASSLISNYGYTF.

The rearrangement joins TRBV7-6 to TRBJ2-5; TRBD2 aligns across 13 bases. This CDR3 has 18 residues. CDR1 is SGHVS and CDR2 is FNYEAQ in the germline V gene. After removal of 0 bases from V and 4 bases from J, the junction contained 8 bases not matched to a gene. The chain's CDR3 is CASSLARTSGGQLETQYF. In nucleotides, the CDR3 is TGTGCCAGCAGCTTAGCGCGGACTAGCGGGGGACAATTAGAGACCCAGTACTTC.

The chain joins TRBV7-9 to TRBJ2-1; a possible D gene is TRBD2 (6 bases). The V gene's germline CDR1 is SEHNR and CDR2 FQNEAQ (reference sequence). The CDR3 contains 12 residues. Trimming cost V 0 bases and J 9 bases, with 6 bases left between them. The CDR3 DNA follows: TGTGCCAGCAGCTTAGCGCGGGGTGAGCAGTTCTTC. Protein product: CASSLARGEQFF.

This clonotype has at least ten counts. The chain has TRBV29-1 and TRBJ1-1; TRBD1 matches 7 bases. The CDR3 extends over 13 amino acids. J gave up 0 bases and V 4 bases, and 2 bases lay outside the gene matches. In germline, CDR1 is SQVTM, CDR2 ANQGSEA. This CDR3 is CSVGGQMNTEAFF. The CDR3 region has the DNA TGCAGCGTTGGGGGACAGATGAACACTGAAGCTTTCTTT.

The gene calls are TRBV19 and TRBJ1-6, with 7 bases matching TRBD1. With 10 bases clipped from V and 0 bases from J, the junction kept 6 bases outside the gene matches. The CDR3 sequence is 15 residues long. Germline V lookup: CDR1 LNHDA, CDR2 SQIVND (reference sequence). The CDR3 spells CATWDRSSYNSPLHF. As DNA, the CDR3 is TGTGCCACCTGGGACAGAAGCTCCTATAATTCACCCCTCCACTTT.

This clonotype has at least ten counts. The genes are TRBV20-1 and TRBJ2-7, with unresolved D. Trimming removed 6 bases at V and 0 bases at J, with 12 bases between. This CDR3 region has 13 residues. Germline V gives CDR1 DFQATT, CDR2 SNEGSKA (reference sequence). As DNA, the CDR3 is TGCAGTGCGAGACAACTAAGCTCCTACGAGCAGTACTTC. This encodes CSARQLSSYEQYF.

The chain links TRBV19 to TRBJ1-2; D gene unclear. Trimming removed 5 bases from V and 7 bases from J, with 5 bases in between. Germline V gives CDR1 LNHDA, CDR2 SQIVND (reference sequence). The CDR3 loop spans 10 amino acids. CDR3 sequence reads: CASSGSGYTF. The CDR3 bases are TGTGCCAGTAGTGGAAGTGGCTACACCTTC.

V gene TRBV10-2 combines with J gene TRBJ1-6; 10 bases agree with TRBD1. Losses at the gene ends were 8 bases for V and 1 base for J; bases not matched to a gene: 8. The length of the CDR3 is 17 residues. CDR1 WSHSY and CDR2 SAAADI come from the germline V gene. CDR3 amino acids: CASLGQGIGSYNSPLHF. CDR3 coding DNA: TGCGCCAGCCTGGGACAGGGGATAGGGTCCTATAATTCACCCCTCCACTTT.

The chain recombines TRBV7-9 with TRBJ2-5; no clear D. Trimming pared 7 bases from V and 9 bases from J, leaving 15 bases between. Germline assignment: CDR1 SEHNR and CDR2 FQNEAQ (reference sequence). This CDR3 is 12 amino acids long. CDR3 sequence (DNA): TGTGCCAGCACCCTACTCTCCCTTCCCCAGTACTTC. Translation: CASTLLSLPQYF.

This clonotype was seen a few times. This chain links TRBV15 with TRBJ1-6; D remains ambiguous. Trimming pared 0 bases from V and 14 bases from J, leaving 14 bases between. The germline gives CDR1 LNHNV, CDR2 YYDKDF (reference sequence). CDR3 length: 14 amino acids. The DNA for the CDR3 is TGTGCCACCAGCAGAGATCTCGAGGCAGAATCCCTCCACTTT. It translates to CATSRDLEAESLHF. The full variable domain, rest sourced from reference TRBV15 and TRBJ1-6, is DAMVIQNPRYQVTQFGKPVTLSCSQTLNHNVMYWYQQKSSQAPKLLFHYYDKDFNNEADTPDNFQSRRPNTSFCFLDIRSPGLGDTAMYLCATSRDLEAESLHFGNGTRLTVT.

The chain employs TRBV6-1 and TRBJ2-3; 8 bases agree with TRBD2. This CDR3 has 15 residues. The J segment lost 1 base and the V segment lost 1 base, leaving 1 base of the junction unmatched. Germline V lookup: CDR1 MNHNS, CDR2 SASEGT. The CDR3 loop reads CASSEEAGGTDTQYF. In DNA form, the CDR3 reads TGTGCCAGCAGTGAAGAAGCGGGGGGCACAGATACGCAGTATTTT.

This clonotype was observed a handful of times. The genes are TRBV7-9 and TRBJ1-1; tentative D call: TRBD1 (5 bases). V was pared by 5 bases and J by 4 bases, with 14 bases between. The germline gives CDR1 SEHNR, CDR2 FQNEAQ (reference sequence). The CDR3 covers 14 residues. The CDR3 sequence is CASSVTVWGTEAFF. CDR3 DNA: TGTGCCAGCAGCGTGACAGTTTGGGGCACTGAAGCTTTCTTT.

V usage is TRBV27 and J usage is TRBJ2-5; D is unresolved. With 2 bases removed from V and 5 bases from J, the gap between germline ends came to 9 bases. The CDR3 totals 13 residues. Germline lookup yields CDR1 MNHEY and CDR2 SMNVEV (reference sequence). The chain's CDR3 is CASSLPPWETQYF. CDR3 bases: TGTGCCAGCAGTTTACCGCCCTGGGAGACCCAGTACTTC.

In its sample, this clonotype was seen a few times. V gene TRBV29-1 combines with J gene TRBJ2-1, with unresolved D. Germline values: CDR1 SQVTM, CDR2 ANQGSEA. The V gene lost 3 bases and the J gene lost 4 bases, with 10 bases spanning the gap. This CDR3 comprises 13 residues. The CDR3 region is CSVDGRRYNEQFF. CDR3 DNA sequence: TGCAGCGTTGATGGGCGGAGATACAATGAGCAGTTCTTC.

CDR3 region: CASRSRDRVSGNTIYF. The CDR3 DNA is TGTGCCAGCAGGTCTAGGGACAGAGTCTCTGGAAACACCATATATTTT. This sequence joins TRBV2 and TRBJ1-3; 7 bases line up with TRBD1. Germline CDR1 is SNHLY and CDR2 is FYNNEI. Germline trimming cut 6 bases from V and 0 bases from J; bases unmatched to any gene: 8. The CDR3 contains 16 residues. Looking up the rest from reference TRBV2 and TRBJ1-3 gives the full variable domain: EPEVTQTPSHQVTQMGQEVILRCVPISNHLYFYWYRQILGQKVEFLVSFYNNEISEKSEIFDDQFSVERPDGSNFTLKIRSTKLEDSAMYFCASRSRDRVSGNTIYFGEGSWLTVV.

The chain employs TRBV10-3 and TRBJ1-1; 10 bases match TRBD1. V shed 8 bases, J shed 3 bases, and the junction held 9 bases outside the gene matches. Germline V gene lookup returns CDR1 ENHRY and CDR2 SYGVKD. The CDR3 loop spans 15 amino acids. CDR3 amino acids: CAIGRDRGSDTEAFF. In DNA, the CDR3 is TGTGCCATCGGACGGGACAGGGGTTCGGACACTGAAGCTTTCTTT.

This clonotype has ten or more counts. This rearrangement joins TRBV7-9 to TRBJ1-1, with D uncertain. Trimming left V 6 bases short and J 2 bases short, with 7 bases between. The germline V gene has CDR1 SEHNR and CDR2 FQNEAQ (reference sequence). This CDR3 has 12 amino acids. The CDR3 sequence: CASSILNTEAFF. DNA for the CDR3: TGTGCCAGCAGTATACTTAACACTGAAGCTTTCTTT.

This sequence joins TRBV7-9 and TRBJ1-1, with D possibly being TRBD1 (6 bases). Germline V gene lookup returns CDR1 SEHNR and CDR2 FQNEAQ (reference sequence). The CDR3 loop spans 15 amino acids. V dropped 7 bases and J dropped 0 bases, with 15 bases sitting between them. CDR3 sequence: CASISGGGLNTEAFF. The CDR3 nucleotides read TGTGCCAGCATTTCCGGGGGGGGCTTGAACACTGAAGCTTTCTTT.

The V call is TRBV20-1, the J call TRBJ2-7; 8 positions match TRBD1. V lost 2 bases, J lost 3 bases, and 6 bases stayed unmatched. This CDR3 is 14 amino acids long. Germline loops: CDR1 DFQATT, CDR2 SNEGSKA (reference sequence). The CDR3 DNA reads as TGCAGTGCTAGAAAGGGACAGGCTCTCTACGAGCAGTACTTC. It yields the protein CSARKGQALYEQYF.

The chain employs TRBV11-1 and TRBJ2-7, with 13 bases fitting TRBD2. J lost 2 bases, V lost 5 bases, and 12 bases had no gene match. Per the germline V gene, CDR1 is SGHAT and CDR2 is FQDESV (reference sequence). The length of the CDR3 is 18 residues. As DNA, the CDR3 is TGTGCCAGCAGCAAGCCGGGACTAGCGGGAACAAGTGCCTACGAGCAGTACTTC. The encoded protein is CASSKPGLAGTSAYEQYF. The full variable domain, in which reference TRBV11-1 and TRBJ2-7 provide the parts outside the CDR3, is EAEVAQSPRYKITEKSQAVAFWCDPISGHATLYWYRQILGQGPELLVQFQDESVVDDSQLPKDRFSAERLKGVDSTLKIQPAELGDSAMYLCASSKPGLAGTSAYEQYFGPGTRLTVT.